The next 26 T cell receptor beta chains were all read from a single sample in a study of blood T cell repertoires in COVID-19. Produced via immunoSEQ multiplex PCR; TCRdb's table is partial and in-frame only. The sample lists around 97,000 clones; roughly 82% were seen once. The sequenced sample consisted of peripheral blood. Receptors originate from a human donor in a cohort sampled during active COVID-19.

This sequence joins TRBV9 and TRBJ2-5; 8 nucleotides agree with TRBD2. J gave up 2 bases and V 4 bases, and 7 bases lay outside the gene matches. The CDR3 is 15 amino acids. Germline assignment: CDR1 SGDLS and CDR2 YYNGEE. The DNA for the CDR3 is TGTGCCAGCAGCTCCTCGGGAGGGCTACAAGAGACCCAGTACTTC. Amino acids: CASSSSGGLQETQYF.

V and J are TRBV5-6 and TRBJ1-2; perhaps TRBD1 as D (6 bases). This CDR3 is 12 amino acids long. V dropped 9 bases and J dropped 4 bases, with 13 bases sitting between them. CDR1 SGHDT and CDR2 YYEEEE come from the germline V gene. The CDR3 DNA is TGTGCCACCTCAAGGGACACCTATGGCTACACCTTC. Residues: CATSRDTYGYTF.

This rearrangement joins TRBV5-1 to TRBJ2-2; the match to TRBD1 covers 8 bases. The CDR3 spans 17 residues. The V gene's germline CDR1 is SGHRS and CDR2 YFSETQ. Losses at the gene ends were 4 bases for V and 0 bases for J; bases not matched to a gene: 8. The CDR3 DNA is TGCGCCAGCAGCCCTGGACAGGGAAGATCGAACACCGGGGAGCTGTTTTTT. Protein: CASSPGQGRSNTGELFF. The variable domain in full, with the rest retrieved from reference TRBV5-1 and TRBJ2-2, is KAGVTQTPRYLIKTRGQQVTLSCSPISGHRSVSWYQQTPGQGLQFLFEYFSETQRNKGNFPGRFSGRQFSNSRSEMNVSTLELGDSALYLCASSPGQGRSNTGELFFGEGSRLTVL.

The chain carries TRBV7-2 and TRBJ2-2; D is undetermined. The length of the CDR3 is 11 residues. Between the trimmed V and J ends, which lost 5 bases and 9 bases, there was a span of 7 bases. Germline lookup yields CDR1 SGHTA and CDR2 FQGNSA. CDR3 coding DNA: TGTGCCAGCAGCCCGAGGCGGGAGCTGTTTTTT. Protein product: CASSPRRELFF.

The gene calls are TRBV2 and TRBJ1-6, with TRBD1 matching 8 bases. V gave up 10 bases and J gave up 8 bases; unmatched junction bases: 10. Germline V gives CDR1 SNHLY, CDR2 FYNNEI. The CDR3 runs to 14 residues. The chain's CDR3 is CATGPSGGYSPLHF. The DNA of the CDR3 is TGTGCCACTGGTCCATCAGGGGGCTATTCACCCCTCCACTTT.

The V and J genes are TRBV6-5 and TRBJ1-1; 9 nucleotides agree with TRBD1. The CDR3 covers 12 residues. V was clipped by 6 bases and J by 7 bases; unmatched bases: 3. The V gene's germline CDR1 is MNHEY and CDR2 SVGAGI. CDR3 nucleotides: TGTGCCAGCAGGCGACAGGGGGTTGAAGCTTTCTTT. Translating gives CASRRQGVEAFF.

This sequence joins TRBV19 and TRBJ1-1; D uncertain. From germline, CDR1 is LNHDA and CDR2 SQIVND (reference sequence). The CDR3 is made up of 15 amino acids. Trimming took off 3 bases at V and 5 bases at J, with 16 bases between the two ends. In DNA form, the CDR3 reads TGTGCCAGTAGTATCGCAGGACTTGCGGGGACTGAAGCTTTCTTT. Residues: CASSIAGLAGTEAFF.

The chain combines TRBV18 with TRBJ1-2; D ambiguous. The V gene's germline CDR1 is KGHSH and CDR2 LQKENI. The CDR3 is made up of 12 amino acids. Trimming cost V 6 bases and J 5 bases, with 10 bases left between them. The CDR3 coding sequence is TGTGCCAGCTCTTACACGGGTTATGGCTACACCTTC. Translation: CASSYTGYGYTF.

This clone was detected only a few times. The gene calls are TRBV2 and TRBJ2-5, with 14 positions matching TRBD2. J lost 4 bases, V lost 6 bases, and 13 bases had no gene match. CDR1 is SNHLY and CDR2 is FYNNEI in the germline V gene. The CDR3 has 18 residues. The CDR3 sequence is CASRHHEQTSGGGETQYF. The CDR3 nucleotides are TGTGCCAGCAGGCACCACGAGCAGACTAGCGGGGGGGGAGAGACCCAGTACTTC. The full variable domain, in which reference TRBV2 and TRBJ2-5 provide the parts outside the CDR3, is EPEVTQTPSHQVTQMGQEVILRCVPISNHLYFYWYRQILGQKVEFLVSFYNNEISEKSEIFDDQFSVERPDGSNFTLKIRSTKLEDSAMYFCASRHHEQTSGGGETQYFGPGTRLLVL.

The CDR3 spells CSVVRTGGRTEAFF. The CDR3 DNA is TGCAGCGTTGTCAGGACAGGGGGCCGGACTGAAGCTTTCTTT. The chain has TRBV29-1 and TRBJ1-1, with TRBD1 matching 11 bases. J gave up 5 bases and V 4 bases, and 6 bases lay outside the gene matches. CDR3 length equals 14 residues. Germline lookup yields CDR1 SQVTM and CDR2 ANQGSEA.

This clone was counted a single time. The gene calls are TRBV5-4 and TRBJ1-1; D gene uncertain. CDR1 is SGHNT, CDR2 YYREEE, per germline (reference sequence). Trimming removed 1 base from V and 1 base from J, with 8 bases in between. This CDR3 is built from 14 residues. The CDR3 DNA reads as TGTGCCAGCAGCTTGTTGGGCCAGAACACTGAAGCTTTCTTT. Protein: CASSLLGQNTEAFF.

The V gene is TRBV6-5, the J gene TRBJ1-4, with D possibly matching TRBD1 (5 bases). V lost 6 bases to trimming and J lost 0 bases, with 11 bases between them. The CDR3 covers 15 residues. Germline-derived CDR1 and CDR2 are MNHEY and SVGAGI. The CDR3 region is CASRAPGATNEKLFF. CDR3 coding DNA: TGTGCCAGCAGAGCCCCGGGGGCAACTAATGAAAAACTGTTTTTT.

This rearrangement joins TRBV12-5 to TRBJ2-5, with 8 bases identical to TRBD2. CDR1 LGHNT and CDR2 FRNRAP come from the germline V gene. The CDR3 contains 14 residues. V trimming: 10 bases; J trimming: 4 bases; junction bases outside the gene matches: 11. CDR3 loop: CATSAAGGGETQYF. The DNA of the CDR3 is TGTGCTACCTCGGCGGCGGGGGGCGGAGAGACCCAGTACTTC.

V is TRBV2 and J is TRBJ1-1, with 10 bases matching TRBD1. Germline V CDR1 and CDR2: SNHLY, FYNNEI. After removal of 10 bases from V and 1 base from J, the junction contained 6 bases not matched to a gene. CDR3 length equals 14 residues. The CDR3 nucleotides are TGTGCCACACGGACAGGGGGTAGGAACACTGAAGCTTTCTTT. Amino acids: CATRTGGRNTEAFF. The full variable domain, its missing parts supplied by reference TRBV2 and TRBJ1-1, is EPEVTQTPSHQVTQMGQEVILRCVPISNHLYFYWYRQILGQKVEFLVSFYNNEISEKSEIFDDQFSVERPDGSNFTLKIRSTKLEDSAMYFCATRTGGRNTEAFFGQGTRLTVV.

The CDR3 bases are TGTGCCAGCAGCGTAGGGACAAGCCTCACAGATACGCAGTATTTT. This gives the protein CASSVGTSLTDTQYF. The chain has TRBV9 and TRBJ2-3; tentative D call: TRBD1 (5 bases). The CDR3 covers 15 residues. In germline, CDR1 is SGDLS, CDR2 YYNGEE. V was cut by 0 bases and J by 2 bases, with 10 bases left in between. The full variable domain, in which reference TRBV9 and TRBJ2-3 provide the parts outside the CDR3, is DSGVTQTPKHLITATGQRVTLRCSPRSGDLSVYWYQQSLDQGLQFLIQYYNGEERAKGNILERFSAQQFPDLHSELNLSSLELGDSALYFCASSVGTSLTDTQYFGPGTRLTVL.

The chain couples TRBV5-1 to TRBJ1-4, with D possibly being TRBD1 (5 bases). This CDR3 contains 14 residues. V was clipped by 4 bases and J by 7 bases, with 14 bases between them. Germline-derived CDR1 and CDR2 are SGHRS and YFSETQ. The CDR3 region is CASSDQGGGEKLFF. CDR3 bases: TGCGCCAGCAGCGATCAGGGCGGGGGTGAAAAACTGTTTTTT.

This chain joins TRBV5-4 and TRBJ2-1; D is possibly TRBD2 (6 bases). Trimming removed 5 bases from V and 6 bases from J, with 15 bases in between. Germline-derived CDR1 and CDR2 are SGHNT and YYREEE (reference sequence). The CDR3 sequence is 14 residues long. CDR3 sequence (DNA): TGTGCCAGCAGACTCCCCGGGGGAGGCAATGAGCAGTTCTTC. This sequence encodes CASRLPGGGNEQFF. The entire variable domain, with the rest obtained from reference TRBV5-4 and TRBJ2-1, is as follows: ETGVTQSPTHLIKTRGQQVTLRCSSQSGHNTVSWYQQALGQGPQFIFQYYREEENGRGNFPPRFSGLQFPNYSSELNVNALELDDSALYLCASRLPGGGNEQFFGPGTRLTVL.

CDR3 sequence reads: CASSAGTGTSGETQYF. In nucleotides, the CDR3 is TGCGCCAGCAGCGCGGGAACCGGGACTAGCGGAGAGACCCAGTACTTC. The J gene is TRBJ2-5, the V gene TRBV5-1; TRBD2 matches 11 bases. V gave up 4 bases and J gave up 4 bases; unmatched junction bases: 9. This CDR3 region has 16 residues. Germline V gene sequence: CDR1 SGHRS, CDR2 YFSETQ.

This clone was detected a few times. The sample has other DNA sequences that encode this CDR3 too. The chain joins TRBV19 to TRBJ1-2; D is ambiguous. Germline V gives CDR1 LNHDA, CDR2 SQIVND (reference sequence). The CDR3 is made up of 12 amino acids. V lost 2 bases and J 4 bases, leaving 5 bases between the germline ends. The CDR3 protein is CASSISVYGYTF. CDR3 nucleotide sequence: TGTGCCAGTAGTATATCAGTCTATGGCTACACCTTC.

The V and J genes are TRBV5-4 and TRBJ2-1; D remains unclear. The ends were cut back, 7 bases at V and 8 bases at J, with 10 bases in the middle. CDR3 length: 11 amino acids. CDR1 is SGHNT and CDR2 is YYREEE in the germline V gene (reference sequence). The chain's CDR3 is CASQSDYEQFF. The CDR3 DNA follows: TGTGCCAGCCAAAGCGATTATGAGCAGTTCTTC.

The chain combines TRBV5-4 with TRBJ2-7; 8 positions match TRBD2. The CDR3 contains 15 residues. The germline V gene encodes CDR1 SGHNT and CDR2 YYREEE (reference sequence). Trimming cost V 4 bases and J 6 bases; bases outside gene matches: 12. CDR3 bases: TGTGCCAGCAGCCCGGGGGGGGGACGATTGGGCGAGCAGTACTTC. This gives the protein CASSPGGGRLGEQYF.

The rearrangement uses TRBV5-4 and TRBJ2-5, with D maybe TRBD2 (5 bases). V was trimmed by 4 bases and J by 2 bases, leaving 18 bases between them. This CDR3 has 16 amino acids. Germline values: CDR1 SGHNT, CDR2 YYREEE (reference sequence). In DNA, the CDR3 is TGTGCCAGCAGCCTAGGCGTTAGCGAGCTACAAGAGACCCAGTACTTC. Its protein is CASSLGVSELQETQYF.

The V and J genes are TRBV9 and TRBJ1-1, with 7 positions matching TRBD1. Losses at the gene ends were 4 bases for V and 4 bases for J; bases not matched to a gene: 10. Germline V gene sequence: CDR1 SGDLS, CDR2 YYNGEE. The length of the CDR3 is 15 residues. This chain's CDR3 is CASSPHYRGATEAFF. The DNA of the CDR3 is TGTGCCAGCAGCCCTCATTACAGGGGTGCCACTGAAGCTTTCTTT.

This chain links TRBV18 with TRBJ2-7; TRBD1 might be the D (6 bases). The CDR3 extends over 14 amino acids. V dropped 4 bases and J dropped 1 base, with 11 bases sitting between them. Germline V lookup: CDR1 KGHSH, CDR2 LQKENI. CDR3 bases: TGTGCCAGCTCACGATCCGGACAGTCCTACGAGCAGTACTTC. The encoded protein is CASSRSGQSYEQYF.

The rearrangement links TRBV4-1 to TRBJ1-1; D call uncertain. Trimming took 4 bases from V and 0 from J, leaving 12 bases between them. Germline values: CDR1 MGHRA, CDR2 YSYEKL. CDR3 length: 15 amino acids. In DNA form, the CDR3 reads TGCGCCAGCAGCCCCCCTCTGAGGATGAACACTGAAGCTTTCTTT. Translated: CASSPPLRMNTEAFF.

The V and J genes are TRBV11-2 and TRBJ2-1, with TRBD1 identical over 8 bases. V gave up 6 bases and J gave up 4 bases; unmatched junction bases: 5. The CDR3 covers 14 residues. Looked up from germline, CDR1 is SGHAT and CDR2 is FQNNGV. The CDR3 reads CASRGQEAYNEQFF. In DNA form, the CDR3 reads TGTGCCAGCAGGGGACAGGAGGCTTACAATGAGCAGTTCTTC.